The T cell receptor beta chain under discussion was sequenced for a study of blood T cells in healthy people across ages. General study results and limits: Estimates of total diversity, which came from one million sequenced T cells, were considered to be underestimates.

For the second PCR, which ran for 7 to 11 cycles, a sample-barcoded 5' primer and a J-beta primer mix were used. A template-switch adaptor that had 12 random nucleotides put a tag on each cDNA molecule. One entry per CDR3 protein results from TCRdb running MiXCR on the 5' RACE reads. The sample comprises roughly 700,000 distinct CDR3 sequences, about 32% of which are singletons, and roughly 15% rests with the top ten. This clonotype appeared a few times. Its matching antigen is unknown. V lost 6 bases, J lost 1 base, and 4 bases lay in between. CDR1 MNHEY and CDR2 SVGAGI come from the germline V gene. The CDR3 length is 12 residues. The individuals who served as donors were healthy Caucasians living in Russia, aged about 6 to 95. The authors drew around 9.3 milliliters of peripheral blood from each donor.

Sequenced sample: blood. The chain combines TRBV6-5 with TRBJ2-1; no clear D gene. The TCR comes from a woman of 80 years or more in good health. In DNA form, the CDR3 reads TGTGCCAGCAGACGTTCCTACAATGAGCAGTTCTTC. Protein sequence: CASRRSYNEQFF.